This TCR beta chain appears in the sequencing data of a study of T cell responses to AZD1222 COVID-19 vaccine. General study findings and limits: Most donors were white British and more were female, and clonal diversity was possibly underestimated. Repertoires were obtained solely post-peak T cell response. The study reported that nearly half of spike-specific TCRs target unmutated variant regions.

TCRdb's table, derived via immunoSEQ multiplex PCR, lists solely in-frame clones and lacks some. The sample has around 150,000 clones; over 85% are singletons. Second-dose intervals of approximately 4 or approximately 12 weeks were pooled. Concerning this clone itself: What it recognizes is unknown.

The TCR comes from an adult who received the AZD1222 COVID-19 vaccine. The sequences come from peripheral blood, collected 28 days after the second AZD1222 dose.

In DNA form, the CDR3 reads TGTGCCTCAGCAGTCCGGGGGGGCGGCACAGATACGCAGTATTTT. Its protein is CASAVRGGGTDTQYF. The rearrangement joins TRBV9 to TRBJ2-3, with 8 bases aligning to TRBD2. The J segment lost 1 base and the V segment lost 10 bases, leaving 11 bases of the junction unmatched. The CDR3 is made up of 15 amino acids. The germline V gene encodes CDR1 SGDLS and CDR2 YYNGEE.